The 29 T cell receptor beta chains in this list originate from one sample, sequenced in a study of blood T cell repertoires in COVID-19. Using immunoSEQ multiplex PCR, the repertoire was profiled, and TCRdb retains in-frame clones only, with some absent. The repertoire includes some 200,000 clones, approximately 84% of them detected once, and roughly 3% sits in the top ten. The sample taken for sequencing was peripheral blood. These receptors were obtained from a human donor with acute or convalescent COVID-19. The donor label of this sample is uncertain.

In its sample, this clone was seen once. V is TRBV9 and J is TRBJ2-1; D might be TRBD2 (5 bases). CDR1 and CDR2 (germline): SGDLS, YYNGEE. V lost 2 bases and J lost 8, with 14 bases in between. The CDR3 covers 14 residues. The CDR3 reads CASSVISSSDEQFF. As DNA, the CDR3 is TGTGCCAGCAGCGTTATTTCTAGCAGCGATGAGCAGTTCTTC.

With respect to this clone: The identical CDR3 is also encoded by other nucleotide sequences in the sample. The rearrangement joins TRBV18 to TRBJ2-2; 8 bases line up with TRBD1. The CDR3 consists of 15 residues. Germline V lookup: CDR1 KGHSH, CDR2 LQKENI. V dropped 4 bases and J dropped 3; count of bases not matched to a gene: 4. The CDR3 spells CASSLDRADTGELFF. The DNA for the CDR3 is TGTGCCAGCTCACTGGACAGGGCGGACACCGGGGAGCTGTTTTTT.

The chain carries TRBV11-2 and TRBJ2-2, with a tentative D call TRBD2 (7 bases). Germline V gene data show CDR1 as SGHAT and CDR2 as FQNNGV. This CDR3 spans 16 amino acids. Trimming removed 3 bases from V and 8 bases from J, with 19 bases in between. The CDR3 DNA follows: TGTGCCAGCAGCTTTGGGCTTCGGGGGGCTGCTGGGGAGCTGTTTTTT. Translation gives CASSFGLRGAAGELFF.

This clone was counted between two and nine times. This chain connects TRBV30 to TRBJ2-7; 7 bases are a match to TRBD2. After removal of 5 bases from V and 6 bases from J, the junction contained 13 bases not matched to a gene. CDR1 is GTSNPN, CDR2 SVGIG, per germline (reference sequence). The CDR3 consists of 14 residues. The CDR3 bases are TGTGCCTGGTCGGACGGATACTGGGGGGGCGAGCAGTACTTC. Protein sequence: CAWSDGYWGGEQYF. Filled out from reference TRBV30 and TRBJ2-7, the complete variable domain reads SQTIHQWPATLVQPVGSPLSLECTVEGTSNPNLYWYRQAAGRGLQLLFYSVGIGQISSEVPQNLSASRPQDRQFILSSKKLLLSDSGFYLCAWSDGYWGGEQYFGPGTRLTVT.

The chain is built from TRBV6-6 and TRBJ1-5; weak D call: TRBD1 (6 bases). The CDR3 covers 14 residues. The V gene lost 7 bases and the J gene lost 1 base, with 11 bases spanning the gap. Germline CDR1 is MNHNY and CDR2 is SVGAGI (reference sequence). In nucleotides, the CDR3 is TGTGCCAGCAAACAGGGTCAGAGCAATCAGCCCCAGCATTTT. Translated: CASKQGQSNQPQHF.

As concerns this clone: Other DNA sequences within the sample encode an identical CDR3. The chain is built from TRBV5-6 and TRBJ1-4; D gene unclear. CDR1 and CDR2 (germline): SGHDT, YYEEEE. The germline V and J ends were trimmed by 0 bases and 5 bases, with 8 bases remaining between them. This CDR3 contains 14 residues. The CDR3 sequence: CASSLGTGNEKLFF. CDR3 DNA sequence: TGTGCCAGCAGCTTGGGCACGGGGAATGAAAAACTGTTTTTT.

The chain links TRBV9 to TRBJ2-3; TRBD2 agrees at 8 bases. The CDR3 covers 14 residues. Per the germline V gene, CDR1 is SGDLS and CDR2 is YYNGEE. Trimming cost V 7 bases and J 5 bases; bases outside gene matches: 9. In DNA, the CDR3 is TGTGCCAGCGGTGCAGCGGGAGTTGGAGATACGCAGTATTTT. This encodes CASGAAGVGDTQYF.

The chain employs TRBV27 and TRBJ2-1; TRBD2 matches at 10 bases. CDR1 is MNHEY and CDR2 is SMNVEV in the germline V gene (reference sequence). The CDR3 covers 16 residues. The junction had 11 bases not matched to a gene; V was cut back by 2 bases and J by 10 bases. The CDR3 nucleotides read TGTGCCAGCAGTTTAGCATTAGCGGGGGGCCCGGGGGAGCAGTTCTTC. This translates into CASSLALAGGPGEQFF.

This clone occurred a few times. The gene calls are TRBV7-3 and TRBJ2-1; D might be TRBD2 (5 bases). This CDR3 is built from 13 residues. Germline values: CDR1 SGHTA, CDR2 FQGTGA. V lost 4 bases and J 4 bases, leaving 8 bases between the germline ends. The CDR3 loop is CASSSREYNEQFF. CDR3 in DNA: TGTGCCAGCAGCTCCCGGGAATACAATGAGCAGTTCTTC. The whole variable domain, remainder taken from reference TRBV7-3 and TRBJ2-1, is GAGVSQTPSNKVTEKGKYVELRCDPISGHTALYWYRQSLGQGPEFLIYFQGTGAADDSGLPNDRFFAVRPEGSVSTLKIQRTERGDSAVYLCASSSREYNEQFFGPGTRLTVL.

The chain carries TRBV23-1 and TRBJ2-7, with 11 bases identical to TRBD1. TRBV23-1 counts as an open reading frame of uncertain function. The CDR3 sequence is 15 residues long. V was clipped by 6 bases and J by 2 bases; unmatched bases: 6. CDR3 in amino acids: CASSLGQGVTYEQYF. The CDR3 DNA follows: TGCGCCAGCAGCCTGGGACAGGGGGTTACCTACGAGCAGTACTTC.

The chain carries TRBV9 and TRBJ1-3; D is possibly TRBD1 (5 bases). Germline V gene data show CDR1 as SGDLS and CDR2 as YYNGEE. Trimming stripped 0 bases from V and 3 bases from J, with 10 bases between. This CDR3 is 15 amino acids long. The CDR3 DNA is TGTGCCAGCAGCGTAGGAATAGGGGATGGAAACACCATATATTTT. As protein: CASSVGIGDGNTIYF.

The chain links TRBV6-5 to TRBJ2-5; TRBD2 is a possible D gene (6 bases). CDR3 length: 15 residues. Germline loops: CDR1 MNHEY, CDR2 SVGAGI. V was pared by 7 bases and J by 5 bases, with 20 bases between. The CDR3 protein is CASTTLGGGTETQYF. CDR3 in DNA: TGTGCCAGCACCACCCTAGGAGGAGGGACGGAGACCCAGTACTTC.

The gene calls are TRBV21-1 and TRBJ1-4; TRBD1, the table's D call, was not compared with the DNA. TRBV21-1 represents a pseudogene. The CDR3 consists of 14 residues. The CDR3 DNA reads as TGTGCCAGCAGCAAAGCGGGACAGGGTGATAAGCTGTTTTTT. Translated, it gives CASSKAGQGDKLFF.

CDR3: CASSIDRERRQFF. DNA for the CDR3: TGTGCCAGTAGTATTGATCGGGAGCGTCGGCAGTTCTTC. The chain employs TRBV19 and TRBJ2-1; perhaps TRBD2 as D (6 bases). The CDR3 runs to 13 residues. In germline, CDR1 is LNHDA, CDR2 SQIVND (reference sequence). Trimming cost V 3 bases and J 12 bases, with 15 bases left between them.

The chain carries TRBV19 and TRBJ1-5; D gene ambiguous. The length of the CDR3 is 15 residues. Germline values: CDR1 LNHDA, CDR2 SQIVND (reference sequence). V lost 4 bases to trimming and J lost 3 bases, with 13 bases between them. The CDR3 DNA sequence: TGTGCCAGTAGTAGCCCCTCAGAGGTCAATCAGCCCCAGCATTTT. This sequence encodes CASSSPSEVNQPQHF. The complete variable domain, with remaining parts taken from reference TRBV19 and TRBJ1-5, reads DGGITQSPKYLFRKEGQNVTLSCEQNLNHDAMYWYRQDPGQGLRLIYYSQIVNDFQKGDIAEGYSVSREKKESFPLTVTSAQKNPTAFYLCASSSPSEVNQPQHFGDGTRLSIL.

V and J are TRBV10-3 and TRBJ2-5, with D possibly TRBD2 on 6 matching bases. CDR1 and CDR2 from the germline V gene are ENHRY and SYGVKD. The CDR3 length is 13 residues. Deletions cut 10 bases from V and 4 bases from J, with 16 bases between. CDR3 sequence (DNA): TGTGCCACGCAGGAGGGCAGGGCAGAGACCCAGTACTTC. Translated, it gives CATQEGRAETQYF.

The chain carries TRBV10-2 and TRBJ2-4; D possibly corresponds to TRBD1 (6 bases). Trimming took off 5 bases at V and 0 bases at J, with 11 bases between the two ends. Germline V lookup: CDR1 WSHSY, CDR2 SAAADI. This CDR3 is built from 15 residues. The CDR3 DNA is TGCGCCAGCAGTTCAGGGGAAATAGCCAAAAACATTCAGTACTTC. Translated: CASSSGEIAKNIQYF.

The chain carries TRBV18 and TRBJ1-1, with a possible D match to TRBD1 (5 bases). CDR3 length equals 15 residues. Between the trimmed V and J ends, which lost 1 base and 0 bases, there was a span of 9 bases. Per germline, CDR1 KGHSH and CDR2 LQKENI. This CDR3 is CASSPREGLNTEAFF. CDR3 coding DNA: TGTGCCAGCTCACCACGGGAGGGGCTGAACACTGAAGCTTTCTTT. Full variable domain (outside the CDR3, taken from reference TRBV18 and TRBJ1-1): NAGVMQNPRHLVRRRGQEARLRCSPMKGHSHVYWYRQLPEEGLKFMVYLQKENIIDESGMPKERFSAEFPKEGPSILRIQQVVRGDSAAYFCASSPREGLNTEAFFGQGTRLTVV.

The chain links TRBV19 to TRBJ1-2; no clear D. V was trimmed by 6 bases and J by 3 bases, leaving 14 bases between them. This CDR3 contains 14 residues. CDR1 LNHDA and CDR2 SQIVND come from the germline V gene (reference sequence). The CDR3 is CASSTSRHHYGYTF. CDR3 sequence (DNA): TGTGCCAGTAGCACTTCCAGGCACCACTATGGCTACACCTTC.

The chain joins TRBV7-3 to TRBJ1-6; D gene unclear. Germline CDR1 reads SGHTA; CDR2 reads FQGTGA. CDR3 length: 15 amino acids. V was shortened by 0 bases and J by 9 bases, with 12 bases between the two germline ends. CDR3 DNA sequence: TGTGCCAGCAGCTTAACGGGAGGGAGTGTTTCACCCCTCCACTTT. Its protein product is CASSLTGGSVSPLHF.

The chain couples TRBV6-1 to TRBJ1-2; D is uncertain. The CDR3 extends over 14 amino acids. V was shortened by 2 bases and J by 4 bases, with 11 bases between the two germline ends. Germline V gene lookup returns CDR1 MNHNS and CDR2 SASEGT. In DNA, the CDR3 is TGTGCCAGCAGTGAAATAGAGGGTTCCTATGGCTACACCTTC. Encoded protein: CASSEIEGSYGYTF.

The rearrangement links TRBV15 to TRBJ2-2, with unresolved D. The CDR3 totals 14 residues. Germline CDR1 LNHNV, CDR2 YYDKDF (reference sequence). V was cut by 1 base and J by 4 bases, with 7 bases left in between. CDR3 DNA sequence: TGTGCCACCAGCAGAGCAAAGAGCACCGGGGAGCTGTTTTTT. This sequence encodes CATSRAKSTGELFF. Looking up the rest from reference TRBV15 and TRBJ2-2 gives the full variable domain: DAMVIQNPRYQVTQFGKPVTLSCSQTLNHNVMYWYQQKSSQAPKLLFHYYDKDFNNEADTPDNFQSRRPNTSFCFLDIRSPGLGDTAMYLCATSRAKSTGELFFGEGSRLTVL.

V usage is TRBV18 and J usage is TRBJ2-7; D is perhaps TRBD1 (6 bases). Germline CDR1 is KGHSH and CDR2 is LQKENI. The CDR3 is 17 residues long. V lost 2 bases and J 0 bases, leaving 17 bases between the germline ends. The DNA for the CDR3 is TGTGCCAGCTCACCAAGAGGTGGGCAGGGGAGCTCCTACGAGCAGTACTTC. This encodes CASSPRGGQGSSYEQYF.

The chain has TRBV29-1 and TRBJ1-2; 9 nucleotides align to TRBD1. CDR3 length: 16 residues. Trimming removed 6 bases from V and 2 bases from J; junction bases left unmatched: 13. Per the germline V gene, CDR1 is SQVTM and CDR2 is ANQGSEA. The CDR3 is CSVPRGSGQGNYGYTF. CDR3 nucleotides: TGCAGCGTCCCCCGCGGGTCGGGACAGGGAAACTATGGCTACACCTTC.

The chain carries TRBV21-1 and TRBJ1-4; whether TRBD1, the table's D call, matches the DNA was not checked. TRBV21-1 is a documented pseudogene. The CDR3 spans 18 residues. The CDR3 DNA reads TGTGCCAGCAGCGTCGGGACAGGGGGTACTTGCGCTAATGAAAAACTGTTTTTT. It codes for CASSVGTGGTCANEKLFF.

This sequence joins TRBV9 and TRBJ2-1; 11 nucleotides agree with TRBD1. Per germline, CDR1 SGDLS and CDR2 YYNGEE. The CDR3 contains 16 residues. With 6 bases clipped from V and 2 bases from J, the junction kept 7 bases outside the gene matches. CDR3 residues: CASTRTGGAPYNEQFF. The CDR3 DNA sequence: TGTGCCAGCACTAGGACAGGGGGCGCACCCTACAATGAGCAGTTCTTC. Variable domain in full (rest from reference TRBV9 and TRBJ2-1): DSGVTQTPKHLITATGQRVTLRCSPRSGDLSVYWYQQSLDQGLQFLIQYYNGEERAKGNILERFSAQQFPDLHSELNLSSLELGDSALYFCASTRTGGAPYNEQFFGPGTRLTVL.

The CDR3 DNA is TGTGCCAGCGGACGGACAGGGAATCGCGAGCAGTACTTC. The encoded protein is CASGRTGNREQYF. The chain links TRBV5-6 to TRBJ2-7; 8 bases line up with TRBD1. This CDR3 has 13 amino acids. The trim removed 7 bases at V and 6 bases at J, leaving 9 bases unmatched. CDR1 and CDR2 from the germline V gene are SGHDT and YYEEEE.

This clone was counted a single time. In DNA, the CDR3 is TGTGCCAGCAGCTTGGGACAGGGGCTCAGGGACACTGAAGCTTTCTTT. This sequence encodes CASSLGQGLRDTEAFF. The V gene is TRBV11-2, the J gene TRBJ1-1, with TRBD1 identical over 10 bases. Germline CDR1 is SGHAT and CDR2 is FQNNGV. V gave up 3 bases and J gave up 3 bases; unmatched junction bases: 7. The CDR3 consists of 16 residues.

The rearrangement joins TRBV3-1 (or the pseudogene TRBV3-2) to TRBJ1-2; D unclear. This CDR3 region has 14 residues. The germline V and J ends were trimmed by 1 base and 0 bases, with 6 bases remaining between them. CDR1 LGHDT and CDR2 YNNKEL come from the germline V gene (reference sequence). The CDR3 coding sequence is TGTGCCAGCAGCCAAGGCGAAGCTAACTATGGCTACACCTTC. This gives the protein CASSQGEANYGYTF.